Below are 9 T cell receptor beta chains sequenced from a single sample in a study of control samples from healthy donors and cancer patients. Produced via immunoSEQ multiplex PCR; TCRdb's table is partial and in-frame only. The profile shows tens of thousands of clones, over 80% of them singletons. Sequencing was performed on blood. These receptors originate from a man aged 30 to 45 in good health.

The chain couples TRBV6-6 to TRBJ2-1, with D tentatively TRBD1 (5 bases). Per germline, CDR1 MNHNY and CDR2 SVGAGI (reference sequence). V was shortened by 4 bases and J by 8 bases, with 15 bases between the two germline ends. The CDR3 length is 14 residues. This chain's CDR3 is CASSSPHGADEQFF. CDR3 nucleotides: TGTGCCAGCAGTTCCCCCCATGGGGCCGATGAGCAGTTCTTC.

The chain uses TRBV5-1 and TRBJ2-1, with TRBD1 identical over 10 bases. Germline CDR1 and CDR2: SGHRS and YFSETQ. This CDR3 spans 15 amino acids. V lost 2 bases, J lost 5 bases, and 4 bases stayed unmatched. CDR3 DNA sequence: TGCGCCAGCAGCTTAAGACAGGGGGCTAACAATGAGCAGTTCTTC. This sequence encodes CASSLRQGANNEQFF. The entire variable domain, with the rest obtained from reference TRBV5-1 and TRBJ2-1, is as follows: KAGVTQTPRYLIKTRGQQVTLSCSPISGHRSVSWYQQTPGQGLQFLFEYFSETQRNKGNFPGRFSGRQFSNSRSEMNVSTLELGDSALYLCASSLRQGANNEQFFGPGTRLTVL.

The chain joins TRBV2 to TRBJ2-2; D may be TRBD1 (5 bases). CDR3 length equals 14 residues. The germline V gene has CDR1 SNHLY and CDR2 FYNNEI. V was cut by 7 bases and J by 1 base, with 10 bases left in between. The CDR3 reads CASKGAWNTGELFF. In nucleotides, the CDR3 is TGTGCCAGCAAAGGGGCGTGGAACACCGGGGAGCTGTTTTTT.

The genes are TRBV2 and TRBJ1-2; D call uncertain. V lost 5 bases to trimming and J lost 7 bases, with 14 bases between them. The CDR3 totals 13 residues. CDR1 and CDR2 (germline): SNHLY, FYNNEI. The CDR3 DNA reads TGTGCCAGCAGTCGGGGAGAGGGAATTGGCTACACCTTC. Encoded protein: CASSRGEGIGYTF. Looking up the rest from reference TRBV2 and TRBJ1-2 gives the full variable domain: EPEVTQTPSHQVTQMGQEVILRCVPISNHLYFYWYRQILGQKVEFLVSFYNNEISEKSEIFDDQFSVERPDGSNFTLKIRSTKLEDSAMYFCASSRGEGIGYTFGSGTRLTVV.

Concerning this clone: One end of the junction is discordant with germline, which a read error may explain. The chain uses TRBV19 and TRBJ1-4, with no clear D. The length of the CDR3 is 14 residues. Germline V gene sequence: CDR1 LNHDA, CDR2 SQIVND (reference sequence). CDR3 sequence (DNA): TGTGCCAGTAGTATGGCAGCTCAGAATGGAAAACTGTTTTTT. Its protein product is CASSMAAQNGKLFF.

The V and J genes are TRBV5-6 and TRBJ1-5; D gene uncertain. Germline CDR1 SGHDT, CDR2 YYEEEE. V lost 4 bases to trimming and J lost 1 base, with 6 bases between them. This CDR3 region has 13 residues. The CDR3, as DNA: TGTGCCAGCAGCCTACACAGCAATCAGCCCCAGCATTTT. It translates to CASSLHSNQPQHF.

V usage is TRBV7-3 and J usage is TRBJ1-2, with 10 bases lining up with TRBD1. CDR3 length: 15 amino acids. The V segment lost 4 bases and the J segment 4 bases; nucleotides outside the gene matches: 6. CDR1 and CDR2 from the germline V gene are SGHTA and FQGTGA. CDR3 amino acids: CASSSGGTGVYGYTF. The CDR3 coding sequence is TGTGCCAGCAGCTCTGGGGGGACAGGGGTCTATGGCTACACCTTC.

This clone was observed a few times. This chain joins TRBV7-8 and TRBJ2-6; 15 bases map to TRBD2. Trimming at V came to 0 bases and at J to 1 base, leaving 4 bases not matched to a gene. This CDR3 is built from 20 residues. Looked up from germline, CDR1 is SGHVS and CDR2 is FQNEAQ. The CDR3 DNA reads TGTGCCAGCAGCTTAGCGGGACTAGCGGGGGGCCGGTCTGGGGCCAACGTCCTGACTTTC. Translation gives CASSLAGLAGGRSGANVLTF.

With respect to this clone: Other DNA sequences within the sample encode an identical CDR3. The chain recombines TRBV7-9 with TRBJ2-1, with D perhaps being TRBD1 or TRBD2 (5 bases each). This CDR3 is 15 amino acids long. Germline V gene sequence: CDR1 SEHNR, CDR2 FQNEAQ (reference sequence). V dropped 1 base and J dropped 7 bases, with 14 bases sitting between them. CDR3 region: CASSLGGAGSNEQFF. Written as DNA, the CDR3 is TGTGCCAGCAGCTTAGGAGGGGCGGGCTCGAATGAGCAGTTCTTC.